One and the same sample provided the 26 T cell receptor beta chains below, sequenced in a study of blood T cell repertoires in COVID-19 (dated by TCRdb to the early 2020s). To prepare the library, the immunoSEQ multiplex PCR assay was applied. TCRdb mirrors the immuneACCESS table, restricted to in-frame sequences. Some clones are absent from its copies; in checked studies, under half trace to an unresolved V gene, and the reason for the others is unknown. The sample includes roughly 180,000 clones, with 70% to 90% observed a single time. Over 5% of the sample is in the top ten clones. What was sequenced was peripheral blood. These receptors were collected from a woman aged 50 to 60 with COVID-19, enrolled during active disease.

The chain joins TRBV11-3 to TRBJ2-3; D is ambiguous. Trimming stripped 1 base from V and 6 bases from J, with 11 bases between. The CDR3 runs to 14 residues. The germline V gene encodes CDR1 SGHNT and CDR2 YENEEA. CDR3 coding DNA: TGTGCCAGCAGCTTAGGGGCTCCCCGGGATACGCAGTATTTT. Amino acids: CASSLGAPRDTQYF.

The chain employs TRBV7-9 and TRBJ2-7; D might be TRBD1 (6 bases). The germline V and J ends were trimmed by 8 bases and 6 bases, with 17 bases remaining between them. This CDR3 is 13 amino acids long. In germline, CDR1 is SEHNR, CDR2 FQNEAQ (reference sequence). The CDR3 nucleotides are TGTGCCAGCGTGGACAGCAACAGCTTCGAGCAGTACTTC. The encoded protein is CASVDSNSFEQYF. Full variable domain (rest looked up from reference TRBV7-9 and TRBJ2-7): DTGVSQNPRHKITKRGQNVTFRCDPISEHNRLYWYRQTLGQGPEFLTYFQNEAQLEKSRLLSDRFSAERPKGSFSTLEIQRTEQGDSAMYLCASVDSNSFEQYFGPGTRLTVT.

The chain has TRBV19 and TRBJ1-2; D perhaps matches TRBD1 (5 bases). Deletions cut 0 bases from V and 4 bases from J, with 21 bases between. Germline values: CDR1 LNHDA, CDR2 SQIVND (reference sequence). The CDR3 runs 18 residues. As DNA, the CDR3 is TGTGCCAGTAGTATAGATGTCCTTGGTTTGGGACTCACCTATGGCTACACCTTC. Its protein is CASSIDVLGLGLTYGYTF.

This sequence joins TRBV12-5 and TRBJ1-1; 8 nucleotides line up with TRBD1. Losses at the gene ends were 5 bases for V and 3 bases for J; bases not matched to a gene: 5. This CDR3 has 14 residues. Germline loops: CDR1 LGHNT, CDR2 FRNRAP. The CDR3 nucleotides are TGTGCTAGTGGTCTCCTGACAGGGGACACTGAAGCTTTCTTT. Amino acid sequence: CASGLLTGDTEAFF.

The chain joins TRBV11-3 to TRBJ2-7, with TRBD2 matching 8 bases. Germline V gene data show CDR1 as SGHNT and CDR2 as YENEEA. The CDR3 is 15 residues long. V lost 1 base and J lost 2; bases outside the gene matches: 4. The CDR3 is CASSLASGSTYEQYF. The CDR3 DNA follows: TGTGCCAGCAGCTTAGCTAGCGGGTCGACCTACGAGCAGTACTTC.

The chain employs TRBV11-2 and TRBJ2-2, with a weak D call TRBD2 (5 bases). In germline, CDR1 is SGHAT, CDR2 FQNNGV. V lost 6 bases and J lost 7, with 9 bases in between. CDR3 length: 12 residues. CDR3 nucleotides: TGTGCCAGCAGGGGGAGCAGCGGGGAGCTGTTTTTT. Translating gives CASRGSSGELFF.

The V call is TRBV4-1, the J call TRBJ1-1; 9 bases align to TRBD1. V shed 6 bases, J shed 7 bases, and the junction held 3 bases outside the gene matches. The CDR3 spans 12 residues. Germline V CDR1 and CDR2: MGHRA, YSYEKL. The CDR3 here is CASRGQGDEAFF. In DNA form, the CDR3 reads TGCGCCAGCAGGGGACAGGGCGATGAAGCTTTCTTT.

This clone appeared a single time. J is TRBJ2-5 and V is TRBV7-6, with 7 bases identical to TRBD2. Unmatched junction bases numbered 6, after V lost 0 bases and J lost 5 bases. CDR3 length: 15 amino acids. Germline V gene data show CDR1 as SGHVS and CDR2 as FNYEAQ. The CDR3 protein is CASSLARLADETQYF. DNA of the CDR3: TGTGCCAGCAGCTTAGCGCGGCTAGCGGATGAGACCCAGTACTTC.

V usage is TRBV3-1 (or the pseudogene TRBV3-2) and J usage is TRBJ2-1; the match to TRBD1 covers 7 bases. The CDR3 totals 15 residues. The germline V gene has CDR1 LGHDT and CDR2 YNNKEL (reference sequence). Unmatched junction bases numbered 5, after V lost 5 bases and J lost 1 base. CDR3 nucleotide sequence: TGTGCCAGCAGCGAACAACAGGGGTCCTACAATGAGCAGTTCTTC. Its translation: CASSEQQGSYNEQFF.

The V gene is TRBV6-5, the J gene TRBJ1-1; D gene uncertain. With 4 bases removed from V and 7 bases from J, the gap between germline ends came to 10 bases. The CDR3 has 12 residues. The germline V gene has CDR1 MNHEY and CDR2 SVGAGI. The CDR3 here is CASSFQQSEAFF. In DNA, the CDR3 is TGTGCCAGCAGTTTCCAACAAAGTGAAGCTTTCTTT.

The gene calls are TRBV5-5 and TRBJ1-5; D remains ambiguous. This CDR3 has 16 residues. Trimming took 3 bases from V and 1 from J, leaving 14 bases between them. CDR1 is SGHKS, CDR2 YYEKEE, per germline (reference sequence). CDR3 in DNA: TGTGCCAGCAGCTCGTCGGGATTTGGGAGCAATCAGCCCCAGCATTTT. Translating gives CASSSSGFGSNQPQHF.

CDR3 nucleotide sequence: TGTGCTAGTGGCCTTTCGTACACTGAAGCTTTCTTT. It yields the protein CASGLSYTEAFF. The chain couples TRBV12-5 to TRBJ1-1; D gene unclear. Germline lookup yields CDR1 LGHNT and CDR2 FRNRAP. Trimming shortened V by 6 bases and J by 3 bases, and 8 bases separated the two germline ends. CDR3 length: 12 amino acids.

V and J are TRBV11-3 and TRBJ2-3; D is uncertain. Between the trimmed V and J ends, which lost 5 bases and 6 bases, there was a span of 9 bases. The CDR3 totals 12 residues. Germline assignment: CDR1 SGHNT and CDR2 YENEEA. The DNA for the CDR3 is TGTGCCAGCAGCAAATACGAGGATACGCAGTATTTT. Translating gives CASSKYEDTQYF.

This clone appeared a few times. The chain carries TRBV5-1 and TRBJ2-7; 9 positions match TRBD1. The ends lost 4 bases at V and 2 bases at J; junction bases unmatched: 7. Per the germline V gene, CDR1 is SGHRS and CDR2 is YFSETQ. CDR3 size: 15 residues. DNA for the CDR3: TGCGCCAGCAGCACTGGACAGGGGCGAGCCTACGAGCAGTACTTC. It encodes CASSTGQGRAYEQYF.

This rearrangement joins TRBV27 to TRBJ2-2, with TRBD1 matching over 7 bases. This CDR3 region has 14 residues. The germline gives CDR1 MNHEY, CDR2 SMNVEV (reference sequence). With 6 bases clipped from V and 1 base from J, the junction kept 2 bases outside the gene matches. DNA for the CDR3: TGTGCCAGCAGACGACAGGGGAACACCGGGGAGCTGTTTTTT. As protein: CASRRQGNTGELFF.

This rearrangement joins TRBV3-1 (or the pseudogene TRBV3-2) to TRBJ1-2; D is uncertain. Trimming removed 2 bases at V and 5 bases at J, with 3 bases between. There are 11 residues in the CDR3. Looked up from germline, CDR1 is LGHDT and CDR2 is YNNKEL (reference sequence). CDR3 sequence: CASSQLYGYTF. The CDR3 DNA follows: TGTGCCAGCAGCCAACTATATGGCTACACCTTC.

The CDR3 bases are TGTGCCAGCAGCTCAACGGGACAGGGCTTCAATGAGCAGTTCTTC. Protein: CASSSTGQGFNEQFF. The J gene is TRBJ2-1, the V gene TRBV7-2; TRBD1 matches at 9 bases. V lost 4 bases to trimming and J lost 6 bases; unmatched junction nucleotides: 7. Per the germline V gene, CDR1 is SGHTA and CDR2 is FQGNSA. The CDR3 totals 15 residues.

This rearrangement joins TRBV7-2 to TRBJ1-2; 7 bases align to TRBD1. V lost 5 bases to trimming and J lost 4 bases; unmatched junction nucleotides: 7. The CDR3 length is 14 residues. From germline, CDR1 is SGHTA and CDR2 FQGNSA. CDR3 nucleotides: TGTGCCAGCAGCCCCCAGACAGGGACCTATGGCTACACCTTC. This encodes CASSPQTGTYGYTF.

The chain couples TRBV19 to TRBJ1-5; maybe TRBD1 (5 bases). V was shortened by 3 bases and J by 1 base, with 10 bases between the two germline ends. CDR1 and CDR2 from the germline V gene are LNHDA and SQIVND (reference sequence). The CDR3 length is 15 residues. The CDR3, as DNA: TGTGCCAGTAGTATCCTACAGGACAGCAATCAGCCCCAGCATTTT. Protein product: CASSILQDSNQPQHF.

This clone was recorded only once. The chain employs TRBV19 and TRBJ1-3, with 7 bases matching TRBD1. V shed 7 bases and J 0 bases; nucleotides not matched to a gene: 6. The CDR3 is 15 residues long. Germline CDR1 LNHDA, CDR2 SQIVND (reference sequence). CDR3 nucleotides: TGTGCCAGTATCTTGACAGGGAGCTCTGGAAACACCATATATTTT. It codes for CASILTGSSGNTIYF. The whole variable domain, filled in from reference TRBV19 and TRBJ1-3, reads DGGITQSPKYLFRKEGQNVTLSCEQNLNHDAMYWYRQDPGQGLRLIYYSQIVNDFQKGDIAEGYSVSREKKESFPLTVTSAQKNPTAFYLCASILTGSSGNTIYFGEGSWLTVV.

CDR3 region: CASSYSQGNGNTIYF. CDR3 nucleotides: TGTGCCAGCAGTTACTCACAGGGTAATGGAAACACCATATATTTT. The chain links TRBV6-5 to TRBJ1-3; D may be TRBD1 (6 bases). This CDR3 comprises 15 residues. With 0 bases removed from V and 3 bases from J, the gap between germline ends came to 9 bases. Per the germline V gene, CDR1 is MNHEY and CDR2 is SVGAGI.

The chain has TRBV9 and TRBJ2-7; D might be TRBD1 (6 bases). Trimming pared 2 bases from V and 0 bases from J, leaving 9 bases between. The CDR3 extends over 14 amino acids. From germline, CDR1 is SGDLS and CDR2 YYNGEE. CDR3 coding DNA: TGTGCCAGCAGCGTGTCAGGGGCCTCCTACGAGCAGTACTTC. It is translated as CASSVSGASYEQYF.

The chain employs TRBV11-2 and TRBJ2-7; 11 bases match TRBD1. Germline V lookup: CDR1 SGHAT, CDR2 FQNNGV. V was clipped by 1 base and J by 4 bases; unmatched bases: 6. CDR3 length equals 16 residues. The CDR3 sequence is CASSLAQGQGVYEQYF. The CDR3 bases are TGTGCCAGCAGCTTAGCCCAGGGACAGGGGGTATACGAGCAGTACTTC.

The rearrangement joins TRBV11-1 to TRBJ2-7; TRBD1 agrees at 7 bases. CDR1 SGHAT and CDR2 FQDESV come from the germline V gene (reference sequence). The CDR3 covers 15 residues. Losses at the gene ends were 6 bases for V and 4 bases for J; bases not matched to a gene: 12. As DNA, the CDR3 is TGTGCCAGCAGTTACCGACAGGGCGTGTTTTACGAGCAGTACTTC. Its translation: CASSYRQGVFYEQYF.

J is TRBJ1-2 and V is TRBV6-1; TRBD1 is a possible D gene (5 bases). Trimming removed 7 bases at V and 8 bases at J, with 14 bases between. Germline-derived CDR1 and CDR2 are MNHNS and SASEGT. The CDR3 is 12 residues long. The CDR3 DNA reads TGTGCCAGCACAAGGGACTTAGAGGGCTACACCTTC. It encodes CASTRDLEGYTF.

The chain employs TRBV27 and TRBJ2-3, with 8 bases fitting TRBD2. The CDR3 spans 17 residues. Germline assignment: CDR1 MNHEY and CDR2 SMNVEV (reference sequence). With V trimmed by 5 bases and J by 4 bases, 14 bases remained unmatched. The CDR3 coding sequence is TGTGCCAGCAGTCCCTCTCCCTTTGCGGGGGGTGCAGATACGCAGTATTTT. This encodes CASSPSPFAGGADTQYF.